The 6 T cell receptor beta chains below were found in one sample sequenced in a study of blood T cell repertoires in COVID-19. TCRdb's copy holds only in-frame clones and misses some; the assay was immunoSEQ multiplex PCR. This table holds about 300,000 clones, about 89% found once. Sequencing was done on a sample of PBMCs or T cells enriched from blood (not recorded which). All receptors come from a woman aged 18-35 years who had recovered from COVID-19.

CDR3 sequence (DNA): TGTGCCTGGAGCGCCGGAGGGGACACAGATACGCAGTATTTT. This gives the protein CAWSAGGDTDTQYF. The chain employs TRBV30 and TRBJ2-3, with TRBD2 as a possible D gene (6 bases). The CDR3 is made up of 14 amino acids. The V gene's germline CDR1 is GTSNPN and CDR2 SVGIG (reference sequence). Between the trimmed V and J ends, which lost 3 bases and 2 bases, there was a span of 12 bases.

This clone has only a few counts. The chain carries TRBV5-1 and TRBJ1-2, with 10 bases matching TRBD1. The junction had 12 bases not matched to a gene; V was cut back by 4 bases and J by 0 bases. There are 18 residues in the CDR3. Germline V gene data show CDR1 as SGHRS and CDR2 as YFSETQ. CDR3 in DNA: TGCGCCAGCAGCCCGGGACAGGGGTATTCATCTTCTAACTATGGCTACACCTTC. As protein: CASSPGQGYSSSNYGYTF. The full variable domain, with the rest looked up from reference TRBV5-1 and TRBJ1-2, is KAGVTQTPRYLIKTRGQQVTLSCSPISGHRSVSWYQQTPGQGLQFLFEYFSETQRNKGNFPGRFSGRQFSNSRSEMNVSTLELGDSALYLCASSPGQGYSSSNYGYTFGSGTRLTVV.

V usage is TRBV11-2 and J usage is TRBJ1-1; 8 nucleotides line up with TRBD1. J gave up 1 base and V 1 base, and 11 bases lay outside the gene matches. The CDR3 is made up of 18 amino acids. Looked up from germline, CDR1 is SGHAT and CDR2 is FQNNGV. The DNA for the CDR3 is TGTGCCAGCAGCTTAGCGTTGGTGTCAGGGGGCGCGAACACTGAAGCTTTCTTT. Translating gives CASSLALVSGGANTEAFF.

The chain is built from TRBV2 and TRBJ1-1; no definite D call. Germline V CDR1 and CDR2: SNHLY, FYNNEI. The V gene lost 3 bases and the J gene lost 2 bases, with 16 bases spanning the gap. This CDR3 has 16 residues. As DNA, the CDR3 is TGTGCCAGCAGTGACGGGTCCAAACCAATCAACACTGAAGCTTTCTTT. Its translation is CASSDGSKPINTEAFF.

The V gene is TRBV6-5, the J gene TRBJ1-4, with D possibly being TRBD1 (6 bases). The germline CDR1 and CDR2 sequences are MNHEY and SVGAGI. There are 14 residues in the CDR3. The V end was cut by 5 bases, the J end by 0 bases, with 7 bases between. The CDR3 sequence: CASSRQATNEKLFF. The CDR3 nucleotides are TGTGCCAGCAGTCGACAGGCAACTAATGAAAAACTGTTTTTT.

The chain carries TRBV7-6 and TRBJ2-1; 8 nucleotides line up with TRBD1. CDR3 length: 17 residues. The V gene's germline CDR1 is SGHVS and CDR2 FNYEAQ. Trimming at V came to 6 bases and at J to 12 bases, leaving 22 bases not matched to a gene. The CDR3 sequence is CASSRRIDRGGFWGQFF. For the CDR3, the DNA is TGTGCCAGCAGTCGTAGGATCGACAGGGGAGGATTTTGGGGGCAGTTCTTC. The whole variable domain, filled in from reference TRBV7-6 and TRBJ2-1, reads GAGVSQSPRYKVTKRGQDVALRCDPISGHVSLYWYRQALGQGPEFLTYFNYEAQQDKSGLPNDRFSAERPEGSISTLTIQRTEQRDSAMYRCASSRRIDRGGFWGQFFGPGTRLTVL.